This TCR beta chain is from a study of OX40 agonist ivuxolimab in advanced cancers. Findings and caveats of the study: Low normalized T-cell clonal expansion was also seen in some nonresponders.

Turning to this clone: Its antigen is currently unknown.

TCRdb keeps only in-frame clones here, not all; method: immunoSEQ multiplex PCR. The sample consists of approximately 92,000 clones, roughly 94% of them appearing once. This clonotype was obtained from an adult with an advanced solid tumor such as melanoma, head and neck, liver or kidney cancer. Sequencing used CD4+ or CD8+ T cells sorted from blood, obtained in a trial of the OX40 agonist ivuxolimab.

The CDR3 loop is CASSSLAGGDEQYF. The CDR3 region has the DNA TGTGCCAGCAGCTCACTAGCGGGGGGCGACGAGCAGTACTTC. This chain connects TRBV5-4 to TRBJ2-7; 12 bases agree with TRBD2. The germline gives CDR1 SGHNT, CDR2 YYREEE (reference sequence). The CDR3 loop spans 14 amino acids. With 3 bases clipped from V and 5 bases from J, the junction kept 3 bases outside the gene matches.